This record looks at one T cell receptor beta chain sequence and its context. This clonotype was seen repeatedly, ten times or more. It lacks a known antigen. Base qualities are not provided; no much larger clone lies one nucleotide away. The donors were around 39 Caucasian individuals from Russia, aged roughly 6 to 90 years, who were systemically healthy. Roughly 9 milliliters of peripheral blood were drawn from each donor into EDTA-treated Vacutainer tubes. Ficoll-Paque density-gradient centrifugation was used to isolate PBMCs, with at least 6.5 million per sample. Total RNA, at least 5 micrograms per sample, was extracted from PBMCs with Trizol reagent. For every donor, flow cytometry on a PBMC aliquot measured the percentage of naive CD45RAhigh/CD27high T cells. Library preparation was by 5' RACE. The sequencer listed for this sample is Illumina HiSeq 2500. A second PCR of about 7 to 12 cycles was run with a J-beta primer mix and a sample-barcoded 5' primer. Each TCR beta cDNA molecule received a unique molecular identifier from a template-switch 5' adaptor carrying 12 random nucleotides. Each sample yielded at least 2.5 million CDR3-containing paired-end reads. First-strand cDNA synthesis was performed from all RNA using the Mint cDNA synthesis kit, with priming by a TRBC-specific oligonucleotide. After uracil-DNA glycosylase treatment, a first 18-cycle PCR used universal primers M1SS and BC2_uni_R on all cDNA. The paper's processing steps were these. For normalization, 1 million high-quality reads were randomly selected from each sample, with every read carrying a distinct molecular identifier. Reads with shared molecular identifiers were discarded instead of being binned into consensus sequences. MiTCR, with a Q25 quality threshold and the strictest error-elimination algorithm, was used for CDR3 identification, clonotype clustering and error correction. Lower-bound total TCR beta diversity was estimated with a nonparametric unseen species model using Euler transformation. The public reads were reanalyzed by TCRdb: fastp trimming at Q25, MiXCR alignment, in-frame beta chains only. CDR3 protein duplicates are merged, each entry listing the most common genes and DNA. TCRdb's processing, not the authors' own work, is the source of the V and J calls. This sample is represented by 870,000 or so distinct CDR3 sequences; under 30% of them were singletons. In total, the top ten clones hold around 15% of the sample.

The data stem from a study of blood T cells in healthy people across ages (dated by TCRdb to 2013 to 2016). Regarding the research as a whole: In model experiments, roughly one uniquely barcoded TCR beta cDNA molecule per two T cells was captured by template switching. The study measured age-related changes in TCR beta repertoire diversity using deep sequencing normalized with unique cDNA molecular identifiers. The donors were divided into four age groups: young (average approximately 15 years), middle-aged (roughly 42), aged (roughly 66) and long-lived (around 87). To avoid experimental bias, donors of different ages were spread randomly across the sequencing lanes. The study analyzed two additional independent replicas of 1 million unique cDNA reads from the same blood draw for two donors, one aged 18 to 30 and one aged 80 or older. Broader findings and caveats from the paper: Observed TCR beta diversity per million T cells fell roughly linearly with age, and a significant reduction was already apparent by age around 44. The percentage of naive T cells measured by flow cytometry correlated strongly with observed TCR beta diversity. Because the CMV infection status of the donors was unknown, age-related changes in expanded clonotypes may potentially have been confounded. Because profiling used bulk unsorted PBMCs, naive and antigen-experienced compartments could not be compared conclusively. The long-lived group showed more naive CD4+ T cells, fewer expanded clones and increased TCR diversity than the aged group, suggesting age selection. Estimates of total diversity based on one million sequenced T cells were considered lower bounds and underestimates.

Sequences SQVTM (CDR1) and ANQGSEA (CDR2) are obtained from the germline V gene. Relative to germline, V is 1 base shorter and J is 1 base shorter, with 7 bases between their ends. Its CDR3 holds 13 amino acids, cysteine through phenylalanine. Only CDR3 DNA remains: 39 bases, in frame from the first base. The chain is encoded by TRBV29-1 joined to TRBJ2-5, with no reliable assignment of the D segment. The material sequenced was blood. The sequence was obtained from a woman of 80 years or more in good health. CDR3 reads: CSVEVGAQETQYF. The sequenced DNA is TGCAGCGTTGAAGTTGGCGCCCAAGAGACCCAGTACTTC.